This TCR beta chain is from a study of read filtering for tumor transcriptome and immune sequencing. Across the study: By R-ISS, stages I, II and III held 8, 16 and 7 patients. TCR-mapped reads were about 4.05 to 11 million with IR-seq versus roughly 85 to 1,400 with RNA-seq.

Per the germline V gene, CDR1 is SEHNR and CDR2 is FQNEAQ (reference sequence). The V and J ends lost 2 bases and 4 bases respectively, with 11 bases between them. The CDR3 runs to 14 residues. This clonotype was seen ten or more times. Its target is not known. Study-level points and caveats: IR-seq captured clonotypes deeper and more reliably than RNA-seq. This fraction held mixed bone marrow immune cells after CD138-negative sorting.

This library used around 0.4 ug RNA and molecular barcoded adaptors spanning alpha/delta and beta/gamma chains. TCRdb reprocessed the reads via MiXCR and lists one record per CDR3 protein. Found here are 40,000 to 50,000 distinct CDR3 sequences, around 15% of them singletons; the top ten hold around 28%. This receptor was identified in a donor over 35 with multiple myeloma. The chain couples TRBV7-9 to TRBJ1-1, with D maybe TRBD1 (5 bases). The sample consisted of a population of CD138-negative cells sorted from bone marrow. The chain's CDR3 is CASSLKQGSTEAFF. The CDR3 coding sequence is TGTGCCAGCAGCTTAAAGCAGGGCTCCACTGAAGCTTTCTTT.